This passage covers 26 T cell receptor beta chains from one sample sequenced in a study of control samples from healthy donors and cancer patients. The data were produced by immunoSEQ multiplex PCR, yet TCRdb's version contains in-frame clones alone and is incomplete. Altogether around 96,000 clones are present, approximately 95% being singletons, with the ten largest covering roughly 8%. The material sequenced was blood. The receptors here all came from a man aged 18 to 30 in good health.

The V call is TRBV12-3 or TRBV12-4, the J call TRBJ1-1; D might be TRBD1 (5 bases). Trimming took off 5 bases at V and 7 bases at J, with 11 bases between the two ends. The CDR3 length is 12 residues. CDR3 amino acids: CASSILGGEAFF. As DNA, the CDR3 is TGTGCCAGCAGTATCCTGGGGGGTGAAGCTTTCTTT.

The rearrangement uses TRBV6-1 and TRBJ2-7; D might be TRBD1 (5 bases). Between the trimmed V and J ends, which lost 0 bases and 0 bases, there was a span of 6 bases. In germline, CDR1 is MNHNS, CDR2 SASEGT. The CDR3 extends over 14 amino acids. As DNA, the CDR3 is TGTGCCAGCAGTGAAGCTGACAGCTCCTACGAGCAGTACTTC. Its translation is CASSEADSSYEQYF.

The V gene is TRBV19, the J gene TRBJ2-5; 8 nucleotides match TRBD1. From germline, CDR1 is LNHDA and CDR2 SQIVND (reference sequence). Trimming removed 3 bases from V and 5 bases from J; junction bases left unmatched: 8. The CDR3 has 15 amino acids. In DNA, the CDR3 is TGTGCCAGTAGTATCCCAGGACAGGGACGGGAGACCCAGTACTTC. It specifies CASSIPGQGRETQYF.

In nucleotides, the CDR3 is TGTGCCAGCAGTGACGTGGACACCGGGGAGCTGTTTTTT. Protein sequence: CASSDVDTGELFF. V is TRBV6-4 and J is TRBJ2-2; D gene unclear. Per the germline V gene, CDR1 is MRHNA and CDR2 is SNTAGT. The CDR3 runs 13 residues. V lost 2 bases, J lost 3 bases, and 4 bases lay in between.

In its sample, this clone was seen once. The CDR3 loop reads CASSEQGSSGNTIYF. The CDR3 DNA follows: TGTGCCAGCAGTGAGCAGGGAAGCTCTGGAAACACCATATATTTT. This chain joins TRBV2 and TRBJ1-3, with D perhaps matching TRBD1 (5 bases). In germline, CDR1 is SNHLY, CDR2 FYNNEI. V lost 3 bases and J lost 0, with 9 bases in between. The CDR3 contains 15 residues.

This clone was observed a handful of times. V is TRBV19 and J is TRBJ1-1; no definite D call. Germline assignment: CDR1 LNHDA and CDR2 SQIVND (reference sequence). The length of the CDR3 is 13 residues. Trimming took off 7 bases at V and 0 bases at J, with 9 bases between the two ends. CDR3: CASTRFLNTEAFF. The CDR3 nucleotides are TGTGCCAGTACGCGGTTTTTGAACACTGAAGCTTTCTTT.

This chain connects TRBV5-1 to TRBJ1-1, with D uncertain. Germline lookup yields CDR1 SGHRS and CDR2 YFSETQ. This CDR3 region has 13 residues. Trimming removed 0 bases from V and 3 bases from J, with 6 bases in between. CDR3 residues: CASSLEADTEAFF. CDR3 coding DNA: TGCGCCAGCAGCTTGGAGGCAGACACTGAAGCTTTCTTT.

J is TRBJ2-1 and V is TRBV12-3 or TRBV12-4; a possible D gene is TRBD2 (6 bases). This CDR3 spans 11 amino acids. V dropped 6 bases and J dropped 14 bases, with 14 bases sitting between them. DNA for the CDR3: TGTGCCAGCAGCTTCTCGGGGACTGAGTTCTTC. The encoded protein is CASSFSGTEFF.

J is TRBJ1-1 and V is TRBV7-2; D is unresolved. The CDR3 runs 13 residues. V was clipped by 5 bases and J by 4 bases, with 11 bases between them. Germline values: CDR1 SGHTA, CDR2 FQGNSA. CDR3 residues: CASSPYIATEAFF. CDR3 in DNA: TGTGCCAGCAGCCCCTACATCGCCACTGAAGCTTTCTTT. Drawing the rest from reference TRBV7-2 and TRBJ1-1, the complete variable domain is GAGVSQSPSNKVTEKGKDVELRCDPISGHTALYWYRQSLGQGLEFLIYFQGNSAPDKSGLPSDRFSAERTGGSVSTLTIQRTQQEDSAVYLCASSPYIATEAFFGQGTRLTVV.

The gene calls are TRBV6-6 and TRBJ2-1; no definite D call. Germline values: CDR1 MNHNY, CDR2 SVGAGI (reference sequence). The CDR3 is made up of 11 amino acids. The ends were cut back, 0 bases at V and 7 bases at J, with 1 base in the middle. The CDR3 DNA follows: TGTGCCAGCAGTTACTCGAATGAGCAGTTCTTC. Its translation: CASSYSNEQFF.

The V gene is TRBV5-8, the J gene TRBJ2-3, with 15 nucleotides matching TRBD2. Germline loops: CDR1 SGHTS, CDR2 YDEGEE. Trimming cost V 3 bases and J 1 base; bases outside gene matches: 6. The CDR3 sequence is 18 residues long. The CDR3 spells CASSWTSGGVFGTDTQYF. The CDR3 DNA is TGTGCCAGCAGCTGGACTAGCGGGGGGGTATTTGGCACAGATACGCAGTATTTT.

V usage is TRBV7-9 and J usage is TRBJ1-3, with 7 bases matching TRBD1. CDR1 SEHNR and CDR2 FQNEAQ come from the germline V gene (reference sequence). Germline trimming cut 7 bases from V and 7 bases from J; bases unmatched to any gene: 13. The CDR3 is 15 residues long. The CDR3 loop is CASTKKDRPGNTIYF. The DNA of the CDR3 is TGTGCCAGCACCAAAAAGGACAGGCCAGGGAACACCATATATTTT.

J is TRBJ1-6 and V is TRBV6-5; 11 bases are shared with TRBD1. V lost 0 bases to trimming and J lost 10 bases; unmatched junction nucleotides: 2. The CDR3 consists of 15 residues. Germline V lookup: CDR1 MNHEY, CDR2 SVGAGI. CDR3 region: CASSYSGQGGSPLHF. CDR3 nucleotides: TGTGCCAGCAGTTACTCGGGACAGGGGGGATCACCCCTCCACTTT.

The gene calls are TRBV4-3 and TRBJ2-7; TRBD1 matches at 7 bases. Germline V gene data show CDR1 as LGHNA and CDR2 as YSLEER. This CDR3 is built from 14 residues. Germline trimming cut 3 bases from V and 1 base from J; bases unmatched to any gene: 3. CDR3 region: CASSQARGSYEQYF. The CDR3 DNA is TGCGCCAGCAGCCAGGCCAGGGGGTCCTACGAGCAGTACTTC.

CDR3 nucleotide sequence: TGTGCCAGCAGCCATTTTGTATGGGCTAGCGGGCATAACACTCACAATGAGCAGTTCTTC. Its translation is CASSHFVWASGHNTHNEQFF. The V call is TRBV3-1 (or the pseudogene TRBV3-2), the J call TRBJ2-1; TRBD2 agrees at 8 bases. The V segment lost 3 bases and the J segment 5 bases; nucleotides outside the gene matches: 21. Germline lookup yields CDR1 LGHDT and CDR2 YNNKEL (reference sequence). The CDR3 runs to 20 residues.

This clone was observed a few times. Other DNA sequences within the sample encode an identical CDR3. V gene TRBV6-5 combines with J gene TRBJ1-2; D is unclear. The V end lost 2 bases, the J end lost 1 base, and 5 bases lay between the germline ends. Germline CDR1 and CDR2: MNHEY and SVGAGI. CDR3 length equals 13 residues. The CDR3 sequence is CASSYEGNYGYTF. CDR3 nucleotide sequence: TGTGCCAGCAGTTACGAGGGTAACTATGGCTACACCTTC.

The chain couples TRBV5-1 to TRBJ1-3; perhaps TRBD1 as D (5 bases). Germline V lookup: CDR1 SGHRS, CDR2 YFSETQ. This CDR3 region has 17 residues. Between the trimmed V and J ends, which lost 0 bases and 0 bases, there was a span of 13 bases. The CDR3: CASSLAVQGSSGNTIYF. The CDR3 DNA reads TGCGCCAGCAGCTTGGCCGTGCAGGGTAGCTCTGGAAACACCATATATTTT.

The gene calls are TRBV5-1 and TRBJ2-1; a weak D match, TRBD1 (6 bases). Trimming cost V 3 bases and J 9 bases, with 16 bases left between them. The CDR3 is 14 amino acids. In germline, CDR1 is SGHRS, CDR2 YFSETQ. The CDR3 DNA is TGCGCCAGCAGCTCGGTGGGGGCGATGGCTGAGCAGTTCTTC. Encoded protein: CASSSVGAMAEQFF.

The chain recombines TRBV2 with TRBJ1-5, with D possibly matching TRBD1 (5 bases). The germline V and J ends were trimmed by 3 bases and 7 bases, with 13 bases remaining between them. Per germline, CDR1 SNHLY and CDR2 FYNNEI. CDR3 length: 14 amino acids. The CDR3 here is CASSDQGARQPQHF. The CDR3 coding sequence is TGTGCCAGCAGTGATCAAGGGGCACGCCAGCCCCAGCATTTT.

V and J are TRBV19 and TRBJ2-2; D may be TRBD1 or TRBD2 (5 bases each). V dropped 11 bases and J dropped 3 bases, with 19 bases sitting between them. CDR3 length: 15 amino acids. Germline V lookup: CDR1 LNHDA, CDR2 SQIVND (reference sequence). The CDR3 loop reads CASLRRGDHTGELFF. As DNA, the CDR3 is TGTGCCTCCCTGAGGCGAGGGGACCACACCGGGGAGCTGTTTTTT.

The chain is built from TRBV19 and TRBJ1-1; D unclear. Germline CDR1 LNHDA, CDR2 SQIVND (reference sequence). This CDR3 is 12 amino acids long. Trimming took 5 bases from V and 5 from J, leaving 9 bases between them. The CDR3 nucleotides read TGTGCCAGTAGTTTAAGGTGGACTGAAGCTTTCTTT. Amino acids: CASSLRWTEAFF.

V and J are TRBV5-1 and TRBJ2-4; D gene ambiguous. The CDR3 runs to 16 residues. The germline CDR1 and CDR2 sequences are SGHRS and YFSETQ. V was cut by 4 bases and J by 0 bases, with 14 bases left in between. The CDR3 reads CASSAYMNIAKNIQYF. CDR3 nucleotides: TGCGCCAGCAGCGCCTACATGAATATAGCCAAAAACATTCAGTACTTC.

The genes are TRBV27 and TRBJ1-1, with D uncertain. The V gene's germline CDR1 is MNHEY and CDR2 SMNVEV (reference sequence). CDR3 size: 14 residues. Deletions cut 6 bases from V and 1 base from J, with 12 bases between. The CDR3: CASRVFTANTEAFF. In DNA form, the CDR3 reads TGTGCCAGCAGGGTGTTTACAGCGAACACTGAAGCTTTCTTT.

The chain has TRBV7-2 and TRBJ1-2; TRBD1 might be the D (6 bases). Per germline, CDR1 SGHTA and CDR2 FQGNSA. The CDR3 consists of 16 residues. V was shortened by 1 base and J by 6 bases, with 18 bases between the two germline ends. The CDR3 protein is CASSLDLGRTENGYTF. The CDR3 DNA reads TGTGCCAGCAGCTTAGACCTAGGTAGGACAGAAAATGGCTACACCTTC.

V and J are TRBV6-5 and TRBJ1-1; D not certain. The germline V gene has CDR1 MNHEY and CDR2 SVGAGI. V was cut by 5 bases and J by 1 base, with 11 bases left in between. This CDR3 spans 14 amino acids. The CDR3 protein is CASSTSDGNTEAFF. CDR3 sequence (DNA): TGTGCCAGCAGTACCTCGGACGGGAACACTGAAGCTTTCTTT.

The V call is TRBV6-2 or TRBV6-3, the J call TRBJ2-7, with D tentatively TRBD2 (5 bases). Germline lookup yields CDR1 MNHEY and CDR2 SVGEGT. Trimming stripped 2 bases from V and 7 bases from J, with 12 bases between. The CDR3 runs to 13 residues. This chain's CDR3 is CASSYEVRGEQYF. In nucleotides, the CDR3 is TGTGCCAGCAGTTACGAGGTTAGAGGGGAGCAGTACTTC.